This T cell receptor (beta chain) stems from a study of blood T cell repertoires in COVID-19. Authors' analysis steps: Estimation of nucleated cell counts relied on the amplification of reference gene primers. Sequencing used immunoSEQ multiplex PCR; TCRdb keeps in-frame clones, though not all of them. The D gene and trimming were derived from the DNA, and the V and J assignments and clone size from that table. The sample shows hundreds of thousands of clones, 87% of them seen only once. Recovery meant two consecutive negative NP/OP PCR tests, professional clearance, or resolved symptoms. This clone was seen a few times. V was pared by 3 bases and J by 5 bases, with 5 bases between. CDR3 length: 11 amino acids.

The sequence came from a woman between 45 and 60 years old who had recovered from COVID-19. The chain recombines TRBV12-3 or TRBV12-4 with TRBJ2-7, with D possibly TRBD2 on 5 matching bases. Source material: PBMCs or T cells enriched from blood (not recorded which). CDR3 protein: CASSFGDEQYF. CDR3 DNA: TGTGCCAGCAGTTTCGGGGACGAGCAGTACTTC.